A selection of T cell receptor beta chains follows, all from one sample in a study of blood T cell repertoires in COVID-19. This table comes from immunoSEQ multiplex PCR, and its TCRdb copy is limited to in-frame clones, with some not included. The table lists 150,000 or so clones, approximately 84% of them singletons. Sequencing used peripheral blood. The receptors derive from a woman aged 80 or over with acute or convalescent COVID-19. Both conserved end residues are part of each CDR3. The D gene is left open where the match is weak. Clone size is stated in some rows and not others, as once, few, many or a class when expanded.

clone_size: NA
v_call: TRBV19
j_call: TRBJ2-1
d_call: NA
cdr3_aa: CASSVELRTIGEQFF
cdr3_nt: TGTGCCAGTAGTGTTGAGCTGAGGACTATCGGGGAGCAGTTCTTC

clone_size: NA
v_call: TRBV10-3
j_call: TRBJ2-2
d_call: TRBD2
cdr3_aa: CAASLAGTGELFF
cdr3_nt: TGTGCCGCAAGCCTAGCGGGGACCGGGGAGCTGTTTTTT

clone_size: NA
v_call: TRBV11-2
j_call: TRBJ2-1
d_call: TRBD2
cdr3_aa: CASSLAGGWVDEQFF
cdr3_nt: TGTGCCAGCAGCTTAGCGGGAGGGTGGGTGGATGAGCAGTTCTTC

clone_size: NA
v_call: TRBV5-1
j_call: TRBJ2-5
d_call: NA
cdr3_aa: CASSLAAGPETQYF
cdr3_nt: TGCGCCAGCAGCTTGGCGGCGGGACCAGAGACCCAGTACTTC

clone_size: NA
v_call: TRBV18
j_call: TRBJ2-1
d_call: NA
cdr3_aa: CASSPPSQGDNEQFF
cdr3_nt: TGTGCCAGCTCACCACCGAGTCAGGGCGACAATGAGCAGTTCTTC

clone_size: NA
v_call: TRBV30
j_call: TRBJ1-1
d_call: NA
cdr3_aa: CAWSRRSGEAFF
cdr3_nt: TGTGCCTGGAGTCGCCGATCGGGTGAAGCTTTCTTT

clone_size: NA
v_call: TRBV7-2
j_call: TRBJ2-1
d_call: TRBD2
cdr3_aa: CASSLVGALAVSYNEQFF
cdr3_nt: TGTGCCAGCAGCTTAGTGGGGGCACTAGCGGTCTCCTACAATGAGCAGTTCTTC

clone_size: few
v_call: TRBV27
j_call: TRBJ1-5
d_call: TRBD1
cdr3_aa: CASNGQGFSNQPQHF
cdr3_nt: TGTGCCAGCAACGGACAGGGGTTCAGCAATCAGCCCCAGCATTTT

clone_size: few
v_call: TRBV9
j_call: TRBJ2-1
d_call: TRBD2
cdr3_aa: CASSVTSGLAGGEQFF
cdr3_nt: TGTGCCAGCAGCGTAACTTCAGGACTAGCGGGAGGTGAGCAGTTCTTC

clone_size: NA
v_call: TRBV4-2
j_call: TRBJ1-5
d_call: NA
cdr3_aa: CASSQDGNQPQHF
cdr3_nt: TGTGCCAGCAGCCAAGACGGCAATCAGCCCCAGCATTTT

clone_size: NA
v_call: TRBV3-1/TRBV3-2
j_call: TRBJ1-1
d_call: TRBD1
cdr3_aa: CASSPWGQQNTEAFF
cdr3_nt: TGTGCCAGCAGTCCGTGGGGACAGCAGAACACTGAAGCTTTCTTT

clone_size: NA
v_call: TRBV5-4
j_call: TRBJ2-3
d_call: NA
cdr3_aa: CASSFDRADTQYF
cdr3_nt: TGTGCCAGCAGCTTTGACAGAGCGGATACGCAGTATTTT

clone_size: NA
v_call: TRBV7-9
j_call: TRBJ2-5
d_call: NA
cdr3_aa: CASSQELTGQETQYF
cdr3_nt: TGTGCCAGCAGCCAAGAACTAACAGGTCAAGAGACCCAGTACTTC

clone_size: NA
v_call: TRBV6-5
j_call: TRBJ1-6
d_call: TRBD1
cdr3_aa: CASSLQGARNSPLHF
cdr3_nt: TGTGCCAGCAGTTTACAGGGGGCACGGAATTCACCCCTCCACTTT

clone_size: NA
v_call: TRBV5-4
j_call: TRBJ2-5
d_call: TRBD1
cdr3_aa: CASSSGLTGDIQETQYF
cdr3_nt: TGTGCCAGCAGCTCCGGGTTGACAGGGGATATCCAAGAGACCCAGTACTTC

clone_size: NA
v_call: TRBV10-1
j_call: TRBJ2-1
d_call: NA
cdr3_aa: CASSPRDFGYNEQFF
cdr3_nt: TGCGCCAGCAGTCCACGGGACTTCGGGTACAATGAGCAGTTCTTC

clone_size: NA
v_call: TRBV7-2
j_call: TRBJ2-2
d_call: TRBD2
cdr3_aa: CASSSSTSVRELFF
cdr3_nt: TGTGCCAGCAGCTCTTCTACTAGCGTTCGGGAGCTGTTTTTT

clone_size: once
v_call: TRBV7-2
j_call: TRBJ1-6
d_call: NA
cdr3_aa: CASSAPMSEPLHF
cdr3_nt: TGTGCCAGCAGCGCCCCCATGAGTGAGCCCCTCCACTTT

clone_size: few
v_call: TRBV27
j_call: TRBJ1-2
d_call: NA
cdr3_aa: CASSLRSGNGVGYGYTF
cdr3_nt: TGTGCCAGCAGTTTAAGGTCAGGGAATGGGGTCGGATATGGCTACACCTTC

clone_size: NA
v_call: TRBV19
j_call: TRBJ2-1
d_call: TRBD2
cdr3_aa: CASSIIGGEDEQFF
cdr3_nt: TGTGCCAGTAGTATCATTGGGGGGGAGGATGAGCAGTTCTTC

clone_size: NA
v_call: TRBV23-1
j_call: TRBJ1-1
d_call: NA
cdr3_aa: CASSQSWPCGTRVEAFF
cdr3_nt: TGCGCCAGCAGTCAATCTTGGCCATGCGGTACGCGAGTTGAAGCTTTCTTT

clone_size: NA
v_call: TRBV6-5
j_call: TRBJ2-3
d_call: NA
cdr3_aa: CASSSRGWGTDTQYF
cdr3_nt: TGTGCCAGCAGCTCCCGGGGGTGGGGCACAGATACGCAGTATTTT

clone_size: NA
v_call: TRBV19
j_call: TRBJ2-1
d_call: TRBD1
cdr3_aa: CASSWAGQGYNEQFF
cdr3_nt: TGTGCCAGTAGTTGGGCGGGACAGGGTTACAATGAGCAGTTCTTC

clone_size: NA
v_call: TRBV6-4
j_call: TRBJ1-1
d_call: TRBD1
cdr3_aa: CASSARQGGKAFF
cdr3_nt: TGTGCCAGCAGTGCCCGACAGGGTGGGAAGGCTTTCTTT

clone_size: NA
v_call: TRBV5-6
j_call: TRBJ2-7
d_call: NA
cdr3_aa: CASSFVPGEQYF
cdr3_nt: TGTGCCAGCAGCTTTGTACCGGGGGAGCAGTACTTC

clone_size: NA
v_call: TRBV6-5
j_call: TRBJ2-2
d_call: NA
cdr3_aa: CASSYPDSTGELFF
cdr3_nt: TGTGCCAGCAGTTACCCAGACTCGACCGGGGAGCTGTTTTTT

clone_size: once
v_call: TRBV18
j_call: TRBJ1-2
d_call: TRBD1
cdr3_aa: CASSRQGLDSNYGYTF
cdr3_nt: TGTGCCAGCTCTCGACAGGGTCTGGATTCTAACTATGGCTACACCTTC

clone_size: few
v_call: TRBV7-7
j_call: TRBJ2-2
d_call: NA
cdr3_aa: CASSLGTTNTGELFF
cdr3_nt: TGTGCCAGCAGCTTGGGGACAACGAACACCGGGGAGCTGTTTTTT

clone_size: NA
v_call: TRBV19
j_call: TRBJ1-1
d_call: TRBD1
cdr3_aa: CASRRGRGTEAFF
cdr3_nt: TGTGCCAGTAGGAGGGGGCGCGGCACTGAAGCTTTCTTT

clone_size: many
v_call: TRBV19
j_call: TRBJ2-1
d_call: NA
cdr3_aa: CASSITRWNEQFF
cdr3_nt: TGTGCCAGTAGTATTACCCGGTGGAATGAGCAGTTCTTC

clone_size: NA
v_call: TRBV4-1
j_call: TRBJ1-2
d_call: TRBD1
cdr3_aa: CASSHGPTGEGRGGYYGYTF
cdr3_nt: TGCGCCAGCAGCCACGGCCCGACAGGGGAGGGGAGGGGAGGTTACTATGGCTACACCTTC

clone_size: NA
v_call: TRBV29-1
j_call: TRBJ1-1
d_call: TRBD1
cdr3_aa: CSVADRGQGDTEAFF
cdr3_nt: TGCAGCGTGGCAGACAGGGGGCAGGGTGACACTGAAGCTTTCTTT

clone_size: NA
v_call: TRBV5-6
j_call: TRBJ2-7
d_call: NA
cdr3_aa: CASSLAGSSYEQYF
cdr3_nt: TGTGCCAGCAGCTTAGCGGGCAGCTCCTACGAGCAGTACTTC

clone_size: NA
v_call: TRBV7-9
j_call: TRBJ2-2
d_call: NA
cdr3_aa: CATPAAGGTNTGELFF
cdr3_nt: TGTGCCACCCCGGCCGCGGGTGGTACGAACACCGGGGAGCTGTTTTTT

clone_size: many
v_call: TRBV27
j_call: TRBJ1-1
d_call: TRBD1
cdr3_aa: CASSNRGTEAFF
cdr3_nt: TGTGCCAGCAGCAACAGGGGCACTGAAGCTTTCTTT

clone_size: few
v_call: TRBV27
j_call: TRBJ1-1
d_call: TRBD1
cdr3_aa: CASSPWGQRNTEAFF
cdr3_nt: TGTGCCAGCAGCCCCTGGGGACAGCGGAACACTGAAGCTTTCTTT

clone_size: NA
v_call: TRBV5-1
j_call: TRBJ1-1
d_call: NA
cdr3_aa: CASSLLPGVNTEAFF
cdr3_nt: TGCGCCAGCAGCTTGTTGCCAGGGGTCAACACTGAAGCTTTCTTT

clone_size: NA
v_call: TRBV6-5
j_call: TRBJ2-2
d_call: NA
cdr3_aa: CASRPSTGNTGELFF
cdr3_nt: TGTGCCAGCAGGCCTTCCACAGGGAACACCGGGGAGCTGTTTTTT

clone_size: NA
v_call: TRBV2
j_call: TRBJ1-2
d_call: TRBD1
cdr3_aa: CASSNGTALYGYTF
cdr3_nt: TGTGCCAGCAGTAACGGGACAGCGCTATATGGCTACACCTTC

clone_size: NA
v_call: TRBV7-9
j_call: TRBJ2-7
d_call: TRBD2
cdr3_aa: CASSSLRGVFGKQYF
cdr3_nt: TGTGCCAGCAGCTCTCTACGGGGGGTCTTTGGGAAGCAGTACTTC

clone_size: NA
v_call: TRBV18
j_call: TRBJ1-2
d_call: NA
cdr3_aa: CASSPSAGGYTF
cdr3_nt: TGTGCCAGCTCACCATCGGCAGGTGGCTACACCTTC

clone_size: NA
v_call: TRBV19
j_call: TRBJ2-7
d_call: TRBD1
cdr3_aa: CASSKPGQGTYEQYF
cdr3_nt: TGTGCCAGTAGCAAACCGGGACAGGGTACCTACGAGCAGTACTTC

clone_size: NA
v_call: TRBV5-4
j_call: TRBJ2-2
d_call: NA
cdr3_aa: CASTDHRANTGELFF
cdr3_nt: TGTGCCAGCACCGACCACAGGGCCAACACCGGGGAGCTGTTTTTT

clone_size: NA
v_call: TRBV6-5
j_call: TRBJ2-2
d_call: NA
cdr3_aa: CASTHRVRLFF
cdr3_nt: TGTGCCAGCACCCACAGGGTGAGGCTGTTTTTT

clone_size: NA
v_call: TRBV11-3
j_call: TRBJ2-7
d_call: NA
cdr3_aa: CASSLSEDEQYF
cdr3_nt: TGTGCCAGCAGCTTATCGGAGGACGAGCAGTACTTC

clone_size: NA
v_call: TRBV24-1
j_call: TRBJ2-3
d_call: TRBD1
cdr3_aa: CATSGTQGKADTQYF
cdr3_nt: TGTGCCACGTCTGGTACACAGGGGAAGGCAGATACGCAGTATTTT

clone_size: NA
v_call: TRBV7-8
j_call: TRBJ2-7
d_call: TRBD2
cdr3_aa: CASSLVSGIIYEQYF
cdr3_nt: TGTGCCAGCAGCTTAGTGAGCGGGATTATCTACGAGCAGTACTTC

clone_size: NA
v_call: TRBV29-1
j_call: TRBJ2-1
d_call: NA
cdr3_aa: CSVATTLYNEQFF
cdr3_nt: TGCAGCGTTGCCACTACCTTGTACAATGAGCAGTTCTTC

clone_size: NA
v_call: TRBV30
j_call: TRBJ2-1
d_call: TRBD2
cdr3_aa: CAWSAAGEQFF
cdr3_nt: TGTGCCTGGAGTGCAGCGGGAGAGCAGTTCTTC

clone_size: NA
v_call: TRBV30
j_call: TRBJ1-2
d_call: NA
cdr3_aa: CAWSVLVPSGGYTF
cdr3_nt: TGTGCCTGGAGTGTACTGGTCCCGAGCGGGGGCTACACCTTC

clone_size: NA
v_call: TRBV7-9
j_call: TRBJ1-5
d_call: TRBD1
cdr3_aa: CASSAGTGSRPQHF
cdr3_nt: TGTGCCAGCAGCGCCGGGACAGGGTCACGGCCCCAGCATTTT